A single sample gave rise to the 12 T cell receptor beta chains below, sequenced in a study of cytomegalovirus exposure and HLA in healthy donors. PCR employed 60 Vbeta and 13 Jbeta primers. The data were produced by immunoSEQ multiplex PCR, yet TCRdb's version contains in-frame clones alone and is incomplete. This sample has 95,000 to 110,000 clones, with about 80% found just once. What was sequenced was PBMCs. Receptor source: a man aged 55-75 years in good health and CMV-seropositive.

The rearrangement uses TRBV1 and TRBJ2-4; the tabulated D call, TRBD2, remains unverified against the DNA. TRBV1 is a pseudogene segment. The CDR3 extends over 15 amino acids. DNA of the CDR3: TGCACCAGCAACCGGGACTTCTTAGCCAAAAACATTCAGTACTTC. Protein: CTSNRDFLAKNIQYF.

This chain uses TRBV11-2 with TRBJ2-1; D is uncertain. Trimming took 5 bases from V and 5 from J, leaving 10 bases between them. The CDR3 loop spans 13 amino acids. CDR1 is SGHAT, CDR2 FQNNGV, per germline. As DNA, the CDR3 is TGTGCCAGCAGCCCGTTGAGGAACAATGAGCAGTTCTTC. Its translation is CASSPLRNNEQFF.

The chain recombines TRBV9 with TRBJ2-3; 12 bases are a match to TRBD2. The CDR3 has 16 amino acids. With V trimmed by 4 bases and J by 6 bases, 9 bases remained unmatched. From germline, CDR1 is SGDLS and CDR2 YYNGEE. The chain's CDR3 is CASSSGLAGRRDTQYF. CDR3 DNA sequence: TGTGCCAGCAGCTCCGGACTAGCGGGGCGCCGGGATACGCAGTATTTT.

The CDR3 reads CASSLSRQLYNEQFF. For the CDR3, the DNA is TGTGCCAGCAGCTTATCGAGACAGCTCTACAATGAGCAGTTCTTC. This rearrangement joins TRBV7-2 to TRBJ2-1; a possible D gene is TRBD1 (5 bases). The CDR3 spans 15 residues. Germline V lookup: CDR1 SGHTA, CDR2 FQGNSA. V was pared by 2 bases and J by 3 bases, with 11 bases between.

This chain links TRBV11-1 with TRBJ2-7; possible D gene TRBD2, 5 bases. V was trimmed by 4 bases and J by 5 bases, leaving 18 bases between them. This CDR3 comprises 15 residues. The V gene's germline CDR1 is SGHAT and CDR2 FQDESV (reference sequence). The DNA for the CDR3 is TGTGCCAGCAGCTCACCTGGACTCATTGGCCACGAGCAGTACTTC. This translates into CASSSPGLIGHEQYF. Supplemented by reference TRBV11-1 and TRBJ2-7, the full variable domain reads EAEVAQSPRYKITEKSQAVAFWCDPISGHATLYWYRQILGQGPELLVQFQDESVVDDSQLPKDRFSAERLKGVDSTLKIQPAELGDSAMYLCASSSPGLIGHEQYFGPGTRLTVT.

This chain uses TRBV7-2 with TRBJ2-2; TRBD2 matches at 12 bases. Germline lookup yields CDR1 SGHTA and CDR2 FQGNSA. After removal of 0 bases from V and 7 bases from J, the junction contained 6 bases not matched to a gene. The CDR3 consists of 17 residues. The DNA of the CDR3 is TGTGCCAGCAGCTTAGCGCCTAGCGGGGGGGTTAGCGGGGAGCTGTTTTTT. Protein sequence: CASSLAPSGGVSGELFF.

The rearrangement links TRBV6-5 to TRBJ1-1; tentatively, D is TRBD1 (5 bases). CDR3 length equals 15 residues. Per the germline V gene, CDR1 is MNHEY and CDR2 is SVGAGI. V dropped 0 bases and J dropped 0 bases, with 8 bases sitting between them. The CDR3 sequence is CASSYSSTVNTEAFF. The CDR3 coding sequence is TGTGCCAGCAGTTACTCGTCGACAGTGAACACTGAAGCTTTCTTT.

The chain joins TRBV6-5 to TRBJ2-1, with a possible D match to TRBD2 (5 bases). This CDR3 is built from 14 residues. Germline-derived CDR1 and CDR2 are MNHEY and SVGAGI. V lost 2 bases and J lost 7, with 12 bases in between. The CDR3 sequence is CASSYGEGWNEQFF. CDR3 coding DNA: TGTGCCAGCAGTTACGGCGAGGGTTGGAATGAGCAGTTCTTC.

Only one count was recorded for this clone. The chain is built from TRBV19 and TRBJ1-4; a weak D match, TRBD1 (6 bases). Looked up from germline, CDR1 is LNHDA and CDR2 is SQIVND (reference sequence). The CDR3 extends over 13 amino acids. Deletions cut 7 bases from V and 7 bases from J, with 13 bases between. For the CDR3, the DNA is TGTGCCAGTACGCGGACAGTTGGTGAAAAACTGTTTTTT. This translates into CASTRTVGEKLFF.

V usage is TRBV6-5 and J usage is TRBJ1-1, with 8 bases lining up with TRBD1. After removal of 5 bases from V and 10 bases from J, the junction contained 6 bases not matched to a gene. This CDR3 region has 12 residues. Germline V lookup: CDR1 MNHEY, CDR2 SVGAGI. The DNA for the CDR3 is TGTGCCAGCAGTGAACGGGACAGGCGAGCTTTCTTT. Amino acids: CASSERDRRAFF.

The chain combines TRBV7-6 with TRBJ1-4; no definite D call. The CDR3 extends over 14 amino acids. Trimming left V 1 base short and J 7 bases short, with 10 bases between. The germline V gene has CDR1 SGHVS and CDR2 FNYEAQ. CDR3 coding DNA: TGTGCCAGCAGCTTAGAGCCGGGAGGTGAAAAACTGTTTTTT. Encoded protein: CASSLEPGGEKLFF. The full variable domain, with the rest looked up from reference TRBV7-6 and TRBJ1-4, is GAGVSQSPRYKVTKRGQDVALRCDPISGHVSLYWYRQALGQGPEFLTYFNYEAQQDKSGLPNDRFSAERPEGSISTLTIQRTEQRDSAMYRCASSLEPGGEKLFFGSGTQLSVL.

This sequence joins TRBV6-5 and TRBJ2-7; 7 bases are a match to TRBD2. J lost 6 bases, V lost 8 bases, and 4 bases had no gene match. The CDR3 extends over 11 amino acids. The germline V gene encodes CDR1 MNHEY and CDR2 SVGAGI. The CDR3 spells CASWGGSEQYF. In DNA form, the CDR3 reads TGTGCCAGCTGGGGAGGGTCCGAGCAGTACTTC.